Sequencing of this T cell receptor beta chain was carried out in a study of blood T cell repertoires in COVID-19. Study information: COVID-19 samples from acute and convalescent phases originated in the United States, Italy and Spain. Sources were T cells, B-cell-depleted T cells, or PBMCs; the material itself was cDNA or gDNA.

In the original processing: Quantification of nucleated cells was approximated via reference gene primer amplification. The table came from immunoSEQ multiplex PCR; TCRdb's copy has only in-frame clones and leaves some out. V, J and clone size are taken as reported in that table, and D and trimming were inferred from the DNA itself. The sample has about 200,000 clones; approximately 81% are singletons. This clone has more than one count but fewer than ten. Per the germline V gene, CDR1 is LGHDT and CDR2 is YNNKEL (reference sequence). The CDR3 is 13 residues long. Trimming took off 3 bases at V and 7 bases at J, with 10 bases between the two ends.

Input material: peripheral blood. The rearrangement links TRBV3-1 (or the pseudogene TRBV3-2) to TRBJ1-5, with D perhaps TRBD1 (6 bases). The TCR sequence derives from a woman of 80 years or more with acute or convalescent COVID-19. The CDR3 DNA follows: TGTGCCAGCAGCCAGGGGGCGAGGCAGCCCCAGCATTTT. It encodes CASSQGARQPQHF.